This T cell receptor (beta chain) was sequenced for a study of T cell clusters in autoimmune cytopenias. Study as a whole: A median age of around 59 years and mean of approximately 51 years characterized healthy donor controls.

Multiplex touch-down PCR amplified TRB using TRB-A and TRB-B pools in one tube. TCRdb re-called the multiplex PCR reads and catalogs CDR3 proteins one per entry, DNA excluded. Its clone listing holds under 13,000 distinct CDR3 sequences. Roughly 40,000 genome equivalents of blood DNA were amplified for TRB. These data also featured in a second study, about T cell repertoires in aging, cancer and after chemotherapy.

What was sequenced was peripheral blood. The sequence was obtained from a human donor in good health.

CDR3: CASSGDRVDYGYTF. This chain links TRBV5-6 with TRBJ1-2; checking the TCRdb D call of TRBD1 is not possible without DNA. CDR1 and CDR2 (germline): SGHDT, YYEEEE. The CDR3 has 14 amino acids.